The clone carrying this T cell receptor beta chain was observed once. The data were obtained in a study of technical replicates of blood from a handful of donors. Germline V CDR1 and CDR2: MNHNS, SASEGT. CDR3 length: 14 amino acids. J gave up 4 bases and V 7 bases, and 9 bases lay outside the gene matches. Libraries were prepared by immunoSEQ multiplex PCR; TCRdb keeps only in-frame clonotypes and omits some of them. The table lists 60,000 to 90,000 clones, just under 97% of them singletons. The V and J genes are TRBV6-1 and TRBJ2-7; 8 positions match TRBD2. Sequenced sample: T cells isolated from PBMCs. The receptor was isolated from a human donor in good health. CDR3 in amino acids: CASIVTRGGYEQYF. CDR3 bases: TGTGCCAGCATAGTTACCCGGGGGGGGTACGAGCAGTACTTC.